This TCR beta chain was profiled in a study of T cell responses to AZD1222 COVID-19 vaccine. Overall study: Samples with a second dose at about 4 or about 12 weeks were pooled together. Regarding the study as a whole: A rise in Spike-specific TCR breadth and depth followed two AZD1222 doses. Reports indicate that nearly half of spike-specific TCRs are directed at unmutated variant regions. Females made up more of the donors, who were largely white British, and clonal diversity may have come out too low.

V shed 4 bases and J 1 base; nucleotides not matched to a gene: 10. There are 18 residues in the CDR3. Germline V gene sequence: CDR1 MGHRA, CDR2 YSYEKL. Generated by immunoSEQ multiplex PCR, the TCRdb table keeps only in-frame clones and is missing some. Among about 150,000 clones listed, 88% were seen once. Comments on this clone: The antigen is unknown.

The chain couples TRBV4-1 to TRBJ2-2; 9 nucleotides align to TRBD1. The sequenced sample was peripheral blood, obtained on day 0 of AZD1222 vaccination. The TCR originated in an adult in good health. The CDR3: CASSRVGPDRGNTGELFF. Written as DNA, the CDR3 is TGCGCCAGCAGCCGCGTGGGACCGGACAGGGGGAACACCGGGGAGCTGTTTTTT.